Listed below are T cell receptor beta chains from one sample, sequenced in a study of cytomegalovirus exposure and HLA in healthy donors. Generated by immunoSEQ multiplex PCR, the TCRdb table keeps only in-frame clones and is missing some. In the table there are over 110,000 clones, 60% to 85% of which are singletons. The sample consisted of PBMCs. Receptors originate from a man in his late teens or twenties in good health and CMV-seronegative. Each CDR3 is given with its conserved first and last residue. A D gene is named only where the DNA matches it firmly. Part of the rows lack a size; the others show once, few, many or a class for expanded clones.

CDR3nt: TGTGCCAGCAGCTTGGATTTGGGGGGGCGGGAGCAGTACTTC; CDR3aa: CASSLDLGGREQYF; d_gene: -; v_gene: TRBV7-9; j_gene: TRBJ2-7; len: 14; abundance: -
CDR3nt: TGTGCCAGCAGCCCACGACAGATAACAAACACTGAAGCTTTCTTT; CDR3aa: CASSPRQITNTEAFF; d_gene: -; v_gene: TRBV11-1; j_gene: TRBJ1-1; len: 15; abundance: -
CDR3nt: TGTGCCAGCGGCTCCCTGGCTGGGCATGAGCAGTTCTTC; CDR3aa: CASGSLAGHEQFF; d_gene: -; v_gene: TRBV9; j_gene: TRBJ2-1; len: 13; abundance: -
CDR3nt: TGTGCCACCAGCAGAGGGGCTTTCGCAGCGGCCCTTAAAAATTATGGCTACACCTTC; CDR3aa: CATSRGAFAAALKNYGYTF; d_gene: -; v_gene: TRBV15; j_gene: TRBJ1-2; len: 19; abundance: -
CDR3nt: TGTGCCAGCAGTGACCGGGGGGCCCTCCGGGATACGCAGTATTTT; CDR3aa: CASSDRGALRDTQYF; d_gene: -; v_gene: TRBV6-4; j_gene: TRBJ2-3; len: 15; abundance: -
CDR3nt: TGTTCCTCCTCACCCCTCCACTTT; CDR3aa: CSSSPLHF; d_gene: -; v_gene: TRBV7-9; j_gene: TRBJ1-6; len: 8; abundance: -
CDR3nt: TGTGCCAGCAGCCTCGGGTACAGGGGATCTCTAGGATCTAACTATGGCTACACCTTC; CDR3aa: CASSLGYRGSLGSNYGYTF; d_gene: TRBD1; v_gene: TRBV11-1; j_gene: TRBJ1-2; len: 19; abundance: -
CDR3nt: TGTGCCAGCAGGACCAGTGGGAGCTCCTATAATTCACCCCTCCACTTT; CDR3aa: CASRTSGSSYNSPLHF; d_gene: -; v_gene: TRBV27; j_gene: TRBJ1-6; len: 16; abundance: -
CDR3nt: TGTGCTAGTGGTCCGGGGGCTGAAGCTTTCTTT; CDR3aa: CASGPGAEAFF; d_gene: -; v_gene: TRBV12-5; j_gene: TRBJ1-1; len: 11; abundance: -
CDR3nt: TGTGCCAGCAGTGAAGGGTCAGGGAGGGGTGAAGCTTTCTTT; CDR3aa: CASSEGSGRGEAFF; d_gene: -; v_gene: TRBV2; j_gene: TRBJ1-1; len: 14; abundance: -
CDR3nt: TGTGCCAGCATCCCTGGGGGGACGAACCTCTATGGCTACACCTTC; CDR3aa: CASIPGGTNLYGYTF; d_gene: -; v_gene: TRBV7-2; j_gene: TRBJ1-2; len: 15; abundance: -
CDR3nt: TGTGCCAGTAGTATAGTACCGGGACAGGGGTACTATGGCTACACCTTC; CDR3aa: CASSIVPGQGYYGYTF; d_gene: TRBD1; v_gene: TRBV19; j_gene: TRBJ1-2; len: 16; abundance: -
CDR3nt: TGTGCCAGCAGCTTACACCCGGCTAACTATGGCTACACCTTC; CDR3aa: CASSLHPANYGYTF; d_gene: -; v_gene: TRBV11-2; j_gene: TRBJ1-2; len: 14; abundance: -
CDR3nt: TGTGCCAGCAGTTTGGCCGGGACAAACTATGGCTACACCTTC; CDR3aa: CASSLAGTNYGYTF; d_gene: -; v_gene: TRBV6-1; j_gene: TRBJ1-2; len: 14; abundance: once
CDR3nt: TGTGCCTGGAGTAGACAGGGGAACACTGAAGCTTTCTTT; CDR3aa: CAWSRQGNTEAFF; d_gene: TRBD1; v_gene: TRBV30; j_gene: TRBJ1-1; len: 13; abundance: -